This T cell receptor (beta chain) was observed in a study of HIV-infected children after antiretroviral therapy interruption. Across the whole study: Continuous-treatment samples came from weeks 0, 48 and 150. Study results and limitations: Naive CD4+ CDR3 sharing between time points fell after interruption began.

The treatment is: PENTA 11 planned treatment interruption arm or continuous ART arm. Naive CD4+ CD45RA+ CD45RO- T cells were FACS-sorted from thawed PBMCs. This clonotype was counted many times. Its target is unknown. The V gene lost 0 bases and the J gene lost 6 bases, with 10 bases spanning the gap. The CDR3 is 13 residues long. Germline CDR1 and CDR2: SGHDT and YYEEEE. The TCR library was built from RNA with a 3' RACE protocol and unique molecular identifiers. One entry per CDR3 protein, called by TCRdb with MiXCR from the 3' RACE reads. The data hold about 89,000 distinct CDR3 sequences, with around 6.9% observed a single time.

The J gene is TRBJ2-7, the V gene TRBV5-6, with D perhaps TRBD2 (5 bases). This sample comprised CD45RA+ CD4+ T cells from PBMCs, pooled from several time points, obtained from a donor given antiretroviral therapy, either interrupted or continuous. Subset specified: naive CD4+ CD45RA+ CD45RO- T cells. The receptor's source is a pool of human donors with HIV. CDR3: CASSLAGGSEQYF. DNA for the CDR3: TGTGCCAGCAGCTTGGCAGGTGGGAGCGAGCAGTACTTC.